Below, 6 T cell receptor beta chains from the same sample are listed, as sequenced in a study of cytomegalovirus exposure and HLA in healthy donors. Researchers ran the PCR with 60 Vbeta and 13 Jbeta primers. TCRdb's copy holds only in-frame clones and misses some; the assay was immunoSEQ multiplex PCR. Here the sample spans roughly 190,000 clones, over 70% being singletons. Sample: PBMCs. These receptor sequences come from a man aged 45 to 65 in good health and CMV-seronegative.

The chain uses TRBV4-1 and TRBJ2-6; 9 bases fit TRBD1. CDR1 and CDR2 (germline): MGHRA, YSYEKL. The CDR3 consists of 16 residues. The V and J ends lost 2 bases and 4 bases, in that order; junction bases with no gene match: 3. CDR3 residues: CASSQTGGAGANVLTF. CDR3 bases: TGCGCCAGCAGCCAAACAGGGGGCGCGGGGGCCAACGTCCTGACTTTC.

The CDR3 sequence is CASSPAGGYNEQFF. The CDR3 nucleotides are TGTGCCAGCAGCCCCGCCGGAGGGTACAATGAGCAGTTCTTC. The rearrangement uses TRBV11-3 and TRBJ2-1; a possible D gene is TRBD2 (6 bases). The CDR3 is made up of 14 amino acids. The ends were cut back, 5 bases at V and 4 bases at J, with 12 bases in the middle. CDR1 SGHNT and CDR2 YENEEA come from the germline V gene.

The chain joins TRBV2 to TRBJ1-1; maybe TRBD1 (6 bases). Germline V gene sequence: CDR1 SNHLY, CDR2 FYNNEI. The CDR3 is 16 amino acids. Trimming removed 3 bases at V and 6 bases at J, with 20 bases between. The CDR3 here is CASSDARRGGIAEAFF. The CDR3 bases are TGTGCCAGCAGTGATGCTCGGAGGGGGGGGATCGCTGAAGCTTTCTTT.

This chain links TRBV5-4 with TRBJ2-5, with 9 bases that match TRBD2. Germline CDR1 is SGHNT and CDR2 is YYREEE (reference sequence). With 0 bases clipped from V and 5 bases from J, the junction kept 8 bases outside the gene matches. The CDR3 is 16 amino acids. The CDR3 sequence: CASSLAQGGGVETQYF. The CDR3 DNA is TGTGCCAGCAGCTTGGCCCAAGGCGGGGGGGTGGAGACCCAGTACTTC.

The genes are TRBV5-6 and TRBJ1-6; D not certain. CDR3 length: 12 amino acids. V was shortened by 4 bases and J by 14 bases, with 13 bases between the two germline ends. From germline, CDR1 is SGHDT and CDR2 YYEEEE. The CDR3 loop is CASSPRYVALHF. CDR3 bases: TGTGCCAGCAGCCCCCGGTATGTGGCCCTCCACTTT.

The CDR3 DNA sequence: TGTGCCAGCAGCCAGGGACAGCTTGGCTACACCTTC. This encodes CASSQGQLGYTF. The chain links TRBV5-8 to TRBJ1-2, with 7 bases identical to TRBD1. CDR3 length equals 12 residues. After removal of 4 bases from V and 7 bases from J, the junction contained 4 bases not matched to a gene. Germline CDR1 reads SGHTS; CDR2 reads YDEGEE.